Described below is a single T cell receptor beta chain sequence and its context. The data were produced by immunoSEQ multiplex PCR, yet TCRdb's version contains in-frame clones alone and is incomplete. The table includes roughly 80,000 clones, less than 90% detected once. This entry comes from a study of OX40 agonist ivuxolimab in advanced cancers. With 4 bases removed from V and 3 bases from J, the gap between germline ends came to 18 bases. This CDR3 contains 16 residues. Germline assignment: CDR1 LNHDA and CDR2 SQIVND (reference sequence). This clonotype originated in an adult with an advanced solid tumor such as melanoma, head and neck, liver or kidney cancer. The chain recombines TRBV19 with TRBJ1-1, with D unresolved. The sequencing here drew on CD4+ or CD8+ T cells sorted from blood, taken in a trial of the OX40 agonist ivuxolimab. The CDR3 protein is CASSTPPDRKHTEAFF. Here the CDR3 DNA reads TGTGCCAGTAGTACTCCCCCGGACCGAAAGCACACTGAAGCTTTCTTT.